This is a list of T cell receptor beta chains from one sample in a study of blood T cell repertoires in COVID-19. Profiled with immunoSEQ multiplex PCR; TCRdb holds only in-frame clones, not every one. The data contain tens of thousands of clones, over 75% of them singletons. Sequenced material: peripheral blood. These receptors were taken from a woman aged 70-85 years with acute or convalescent COVID-19. Each CDR3 is given without its conserved first and last residue. Each record gives: V gene, clone size, J gene, CDR3 protein. Expanded clones get a size class; other rows say once, few or many, or leave the size out.

>TRBV20-1|-|TRBJ2-3
SASPVTGRDTQY
>TRBV10-2|few|TRBJ2-3
ASSGTSGTTGHTDTQY
>TRBV7-9|few|TRBJ2-5
ASSFDRARETQY
>TRBV19|once|TRBJ2-3
ASSPIDRIHTQY
>TRBV2|few|TRBJ1-5
ASSESGTRFNQPQH
>TRBV6-2/TRBV6-3|-|TRBJ1-2
ASSYSRDSGYT
>TRBV19|-|TRBJ1-5
ASSVRTGGLDQPQH
>TRBV6-5|-|TRBJ2-2
ASKRDRGTGELF
>TRBV3-1/TRBV3-2|-|TRBJ2-3
ASSQGGVNTQY
>TRBV3-1/TRBV3-2|-|TRBJ1-6
ASSQGRGQGAVNSPLH
>TRBV5-1|-|TRBJ2-3
ASTPLAGATDTQY
>TRBV6-2/TRBV6-3|-|TRBJ2-2
ASSYWAGRTGELF
>TRBV7-8|-|TRBJ2-1
ASSPDREEQF
>TRBV5-1|-|TRBJ1-2
ASSLQGNYGYT
>TRBV4-3|-|TRBJ2-5
ASSQDLPGTQY
>TRBV6-1|-|TRBJ2-1
ASSEARLQRGYNEQF
>TRBV7-2|-|TRBJ2-5
ASSLVTGGWETQY
>TRBV2|-|TRBJ2-1
ASGTSLGNEQF
>TRBV10-3|-|TRBJ2-1
AISGAASGGAREQF
>TRBV11-3|-|TRBJ2-1
ASRSSVGREGYNEQF